In this sample, the clone carrying this TCR beta chain turned up a few times. The sample is drawn from a study of blood T cell repertoires in COVID-19. On the study more broadly: COVID-19 samples, acute and convalescent, were from the United States, Italy and Spain. Sources were T cells, B-cell-depleted T cells, or PBMCs; the material itself was cDNA or gDNA.

As handled by the study authors: For nucleated cells, counts were estimated from reference gene primer amplification. TCRdb keeps only in-frame clones here, not all; method: immunoSEQ multiplex PCR. The V and J calls and the clone size are those of that table, but D and trimming were determined from the DNA. This table has more than 80,000 clones, 70% to 80% appearing once. Sequenced sample: peripheral blood. The clonotype originates from a man older than 75 with COVID-19, enrolled during active disease.

This CDR3 is CASSLAGKPPYEQYF. Here the CDR3 DNA reads TGTGCCAGCAGTTTGGCGGGAAAGCCCCCCTACGAGCAGTACTTC. The V call is TRBV28, the J call TRBJ2-7, with a tentative D call TRBD2 (6 bases). The V gene's germline CDR1 is MDHEN and CDR2 SYDVKM. This CDR3 has 15 residues. Trimming stripped 3 bases from V and 2 bases from J, with 14 bases between. Full variable domain (remainder filled in from reference TRBV28 and TRBJ2-7): DVKVTQSSRYLVKRTGEKVFLECVQDMDHENMFWYRQDPGLGLRLIYFSYDVKMKEKGDIPEGYSVSREKKERFSLILESASTNQTSMYLCASSLAGKPPYEQYFGPGTRLTVT.